Below, one TCR beta chain is given with its context. The data originate from a study of blood T cell repertoires in COVID-19. Profiling relied on immunoSEQ multiplex PCR, and the TCRdb table lists in-frame clones only, not all of them. This sample has about 100,000 clones, with 85% found just once. Germline V gene data show CDR1 as LGHDT and CDR2 as YNNKEL (reference sequence). V dropped 3 bases and J dropped 4 bases, with 11 bases sitting between them. CDR3 length: 14 amino acids. This receptor was obtained from a woman aged 70-85 years with active or convalescent COVID-19. The specimen sequenced was peripheral blood. V gene TRBV3-1 (or the pseudogene TRBV3-2) combines with J gene TRBJ2-3, with a tentative D call TRBD1 (5 bases). CDR3 DNA sequence: TGTGCCAGCAGCCACAGGGAAGGGGCAGATACGCAGTATTTT. This translates into CASSHREGADTQYF.